This TCR beta chain stems from a study of cytomegalovirus exposure and HLA in healthy donors. CDR1 is SEHNR and CDR2 is FQNEAQ in the germline V gene (reference sequence). The CDR3 has 12 residues. V lost 6 bases and J 5 bases, leaving 10 bases between the germline ends. Study results and caveats: The likely explanation for a cluster of highly shared sequence variants was sequencing artifact.

Amplification used 60 Vbeta primers and 13 Jbeta primers. Measured with immunoSEQ multiplex PCR; TCRdb has only the in-frame clones, and not every one. The table records 90,000 to 140,000 clones, approximately 80% of them present only once. Of note for this clone: Its antigen remains unidentified.

The chain has TRBV7-9 and TRBJ1-2; tentatively, D is TRBD1 (6 bases). The source of this sequence is a young man in good health and CMV-seronegative. The sample comprised PBMCs. CDR3 DNA: TGTGCCAGCAGACCGGACAGTTATGGCTACACCTTC. Amino acids: CASRPDSYGYTF. Full variable domain (rest looked up from reference TRBV7-9 and TRBJ1-2): DTGVSQNPRHKITKRGQNVTFRCDPISEHNRLYWYRQTLGQGPEFLTYFQNEAQLEKSRLLSDRFSAERPKGSFSTLEIQRTEQGDSAMYLCASRPDSYGYTFGSGTRLTVV.